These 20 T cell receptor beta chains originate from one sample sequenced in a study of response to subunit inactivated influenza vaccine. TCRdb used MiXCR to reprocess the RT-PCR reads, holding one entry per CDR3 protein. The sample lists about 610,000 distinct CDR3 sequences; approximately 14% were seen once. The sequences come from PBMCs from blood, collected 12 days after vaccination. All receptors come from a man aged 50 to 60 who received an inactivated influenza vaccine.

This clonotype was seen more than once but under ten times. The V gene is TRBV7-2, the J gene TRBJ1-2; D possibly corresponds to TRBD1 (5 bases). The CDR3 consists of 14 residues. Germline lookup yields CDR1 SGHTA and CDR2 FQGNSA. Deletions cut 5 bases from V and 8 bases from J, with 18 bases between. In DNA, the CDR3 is TGTGCCAGCAGCCGCCTCCAGGGACTCGAGGGCTACACCTTC. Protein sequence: CASSRLQGLEGYTF. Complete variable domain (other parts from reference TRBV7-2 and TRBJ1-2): GAGVSQSPSNKVTEKGKDVELRCDPISGHTALYWYRQSLGQGLEFLIYFQGNSAPDKSGLPSDRFSAERTGGSVSTLTIQRTQQEDSAVYLCASSRLQGLEGYTFGSGTRLTVV.

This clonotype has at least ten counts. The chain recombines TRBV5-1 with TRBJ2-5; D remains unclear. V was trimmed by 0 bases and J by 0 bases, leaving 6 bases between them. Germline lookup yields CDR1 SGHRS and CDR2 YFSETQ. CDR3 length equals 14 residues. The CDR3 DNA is TGCGCCAGCAGCTTGGCTACGTACCAAGAGACCCAGTACTTC. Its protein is CASSLATYQETQYF.

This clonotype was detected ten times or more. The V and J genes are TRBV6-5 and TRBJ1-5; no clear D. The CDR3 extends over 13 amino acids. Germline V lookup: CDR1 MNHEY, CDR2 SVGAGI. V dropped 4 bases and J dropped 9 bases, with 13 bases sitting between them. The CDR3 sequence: CASSSHGSRPQHF. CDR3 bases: TGTGCCAGCAGTTCCCACGGTTCTCGGCCCCAGCATTTT.

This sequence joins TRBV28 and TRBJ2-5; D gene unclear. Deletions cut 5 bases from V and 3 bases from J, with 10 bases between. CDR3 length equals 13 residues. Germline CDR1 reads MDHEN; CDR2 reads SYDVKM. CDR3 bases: TGTGCCAGCAGTGCGGACGGAGAAGAGACCCAGTACTTC. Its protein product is CASSADGEETQYF.

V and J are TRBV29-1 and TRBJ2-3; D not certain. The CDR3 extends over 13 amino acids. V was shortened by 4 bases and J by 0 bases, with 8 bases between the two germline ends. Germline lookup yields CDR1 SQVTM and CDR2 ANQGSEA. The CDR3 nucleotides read TGCAGCGTTGCGTACGGAAGCACAGATACGCAGTATTTT. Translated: CSVAYGSTDTQYF.

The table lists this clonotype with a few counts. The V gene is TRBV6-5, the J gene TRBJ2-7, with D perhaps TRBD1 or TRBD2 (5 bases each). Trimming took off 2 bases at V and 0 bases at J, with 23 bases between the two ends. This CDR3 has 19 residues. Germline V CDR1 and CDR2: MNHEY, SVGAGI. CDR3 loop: CASSYGLKPGRFPSYEQYF. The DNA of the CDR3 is TGTGCCAGCAGTTACGGACTTAAGCCAGGGCGTTTCCCCTCCTACGAGCAGTACTTC.

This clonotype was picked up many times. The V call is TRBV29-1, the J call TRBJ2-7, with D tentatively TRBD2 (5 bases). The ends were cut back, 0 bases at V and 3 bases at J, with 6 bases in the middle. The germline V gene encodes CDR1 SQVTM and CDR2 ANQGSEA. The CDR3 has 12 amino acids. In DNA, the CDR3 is TGCAGCGTTGAAGATGAGGGCTACGAGCAGTACTTC. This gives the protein CSVEDEGYEQYF.

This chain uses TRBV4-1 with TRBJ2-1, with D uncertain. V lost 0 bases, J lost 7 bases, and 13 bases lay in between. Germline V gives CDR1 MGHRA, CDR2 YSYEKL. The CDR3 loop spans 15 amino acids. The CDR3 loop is CASSQDHLEANEQFF. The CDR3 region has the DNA TGCGCCAGCAGCCAAGATCACCTAGAGGCGAATGAGCAGTTCTTC.

CDR3 sequence (DNA): TGCGCCAGCAGCCAGCGACTAGTCTCCTACAATGAGCAGTTCTTC. Translating it yields CASSQRLVSYNEQFF. The V call is TRBV4-1, the J call TRBJ2-1, with TRBD2 as a possible D gene (6 bases). The CDR3 consists of 15 residues. Germline CDR1 MGHRA, CDR2 YSYEKL. With 3 bases removed from V and 0 bases from J, the gap between germline ends came to 9 bases.

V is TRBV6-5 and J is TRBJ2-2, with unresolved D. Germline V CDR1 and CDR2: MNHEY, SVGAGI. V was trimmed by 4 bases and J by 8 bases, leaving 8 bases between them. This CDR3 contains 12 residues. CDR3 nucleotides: TGTGCCAGCAGTTCCACCTGGGGGGAGCTGTTTTTT. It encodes CASSSTWGELFF.

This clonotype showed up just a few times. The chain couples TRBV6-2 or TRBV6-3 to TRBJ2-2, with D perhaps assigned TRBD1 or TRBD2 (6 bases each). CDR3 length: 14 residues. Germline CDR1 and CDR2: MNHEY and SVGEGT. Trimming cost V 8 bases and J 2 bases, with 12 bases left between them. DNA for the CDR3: TGTGCCAGCGAGGGCGGGACAAACACCGGGGAGCTGTTTTTT. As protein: CASEGGTNTGELFF.

The CDR3 spells CASSQESGLAKQYF. CDR3 DNA: TGTGCCAGCAGCCAAGAATCCGGACTAGCCAAGCAGTACTTC. This rearrangement joins TRBV14 to TRBJ2-7, with 8 bases identical to TRBD2. CDR3 length: 14 amino acids. Trimming removed 0 bases from V and 8 bases from J; junction bases left unmatched: 6. CDR1 and CDR2 from the germline V gene are SGHDN and FVKESK.

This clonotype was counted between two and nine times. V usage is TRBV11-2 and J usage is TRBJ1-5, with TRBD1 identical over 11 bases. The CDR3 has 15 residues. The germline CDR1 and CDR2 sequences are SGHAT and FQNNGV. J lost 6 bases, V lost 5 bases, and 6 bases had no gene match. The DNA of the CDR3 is TGTGCCAGCAGCCAATCGGGACAGGGGGGTCAGCCCCAGCATTTT. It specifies CASSQSGQGGQPQHF.

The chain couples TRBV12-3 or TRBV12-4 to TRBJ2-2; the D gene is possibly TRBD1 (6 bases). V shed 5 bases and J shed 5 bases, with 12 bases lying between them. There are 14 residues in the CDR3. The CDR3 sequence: CASSRYRVTGELFF. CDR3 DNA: TGTGCCAGCAGTCGCTACAGGGTTACCGGGGAGCTGTTTTTT.

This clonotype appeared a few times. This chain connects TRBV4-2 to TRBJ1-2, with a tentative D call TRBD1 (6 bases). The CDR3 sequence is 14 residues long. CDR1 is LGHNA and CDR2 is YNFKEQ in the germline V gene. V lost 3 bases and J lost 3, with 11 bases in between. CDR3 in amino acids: CASSHGGRDYGYTF. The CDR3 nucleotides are TGTGCCAGCAGCCATGGGGGGCGCGACTATGGCTACACCTTC.

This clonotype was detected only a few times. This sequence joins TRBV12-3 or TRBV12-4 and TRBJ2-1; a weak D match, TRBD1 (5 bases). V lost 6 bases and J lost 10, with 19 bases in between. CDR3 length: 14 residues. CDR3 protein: CASSGSGSKGEQFF. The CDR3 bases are TGTGCCAGCAGCGGTTCAGGGTCGAAAGGCGAGCAGTTCTTC.

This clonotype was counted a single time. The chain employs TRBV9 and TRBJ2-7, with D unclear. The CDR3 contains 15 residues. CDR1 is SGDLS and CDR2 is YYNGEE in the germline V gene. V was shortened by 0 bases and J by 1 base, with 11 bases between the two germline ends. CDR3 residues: CASSVGTQSSYEQYF. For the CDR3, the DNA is TGTGCCAGCAGCGTAGGGACCCAATCTTCCTACGAGCAGTACTTC. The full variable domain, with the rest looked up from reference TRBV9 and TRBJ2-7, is DSGVTQTPKHLITATGQRVTLRCSPRSGDLSVYWYQQSLDQGLQFLIQYYNGEERAKGNILERFSAQQFPDLHSELNLSSLELGDSALYFCASSVGTQSSYEQYFGPGTRLTVT.

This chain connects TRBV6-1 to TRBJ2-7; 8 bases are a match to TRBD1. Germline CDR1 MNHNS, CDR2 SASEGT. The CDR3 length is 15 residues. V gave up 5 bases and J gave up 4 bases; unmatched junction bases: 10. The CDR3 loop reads CASSRTGRRPYEQYF. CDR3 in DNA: TGTGCCAGCAGTAGGACAGGGAGGCGGCCTTACGAGCAGTACTTC.

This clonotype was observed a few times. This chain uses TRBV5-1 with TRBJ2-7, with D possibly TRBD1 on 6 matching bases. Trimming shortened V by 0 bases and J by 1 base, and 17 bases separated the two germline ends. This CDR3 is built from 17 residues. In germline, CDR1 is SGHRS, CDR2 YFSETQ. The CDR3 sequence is CASSLVPHPTGSYEQYF. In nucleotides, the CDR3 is TGCGCCAGCAGCTTGGTCCCGCACCCTACAGGGTCCTACGAGCAGTACTTC. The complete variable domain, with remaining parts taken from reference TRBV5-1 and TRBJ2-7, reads KAGVTQTPRYLIKTRGQQVTLSCSPISGHRSVSWYQQTPGQGLQFLFEYFSETQRNKGNFPGRFSGRQFSNSRSEMNVSTLELGDSALYLCASSLVPHPTGSYEQYFGPGTRLTVT.

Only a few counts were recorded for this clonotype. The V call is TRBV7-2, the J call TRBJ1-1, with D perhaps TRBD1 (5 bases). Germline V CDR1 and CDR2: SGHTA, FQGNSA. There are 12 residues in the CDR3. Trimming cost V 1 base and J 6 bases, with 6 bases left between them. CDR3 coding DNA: TGTGCCAGCAGCTTAGTGGGGGCTGAAGCTTTCTTT. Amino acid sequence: CASSLVGAEAFF. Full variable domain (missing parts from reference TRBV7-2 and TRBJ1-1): GAGVSQSPSNKVTEKGKDVELRCDPISGHTALYWYRQSLGQGLEFLIYFQGNSAPDKSGLPSDRFSAERTGGSVSTLTIQRTQQEDSAVYLCASSLVGAEAFFGQGTRLTVV.